The TCR beta chain under discussion was sequenced for a study of graft-versus-host responses after intestinal transplantation. Overall study: The transplants performed in recipients were multivisceral, liver-intestinal, or isolated intestinal. Every recipient underwent anti-thymocyte globulin induction, then tacrolimus and steroids for 3 to 4 years. Study-wide findings and caveats: GvH clones surfaced in recipient marrow, some emerging earlier in ileum or blood.

Germline V gene sequence: CDR1 SGHAT, CDR2 FQNNGV. This CDR3 is built from 15 residues. With regard to this clone: Its cognate antigen is unknown. The junction departs from germline at one end; a sequencing error may be responsible. Other DNA sequences in this sample translate to the same CDR3.

Data came from immunoSEQ multiplex PCR; TCRdb stores just in-frame clones and leaves some out. This sample has more than 65,000 clones, with around 93% found just once. This receptor was identified in a human donor who was the organ donor for an intestinal transplant. The chain has TRBV11-2 and TRBJ2-5; TRBD1 might be the D (5 bases). Sample: unstimulated CD8+ T cells sorted from spleen or lymph node cells, taken before transplant. This CDR3 is CASSFILDRQETQYF. Here the CDR3 DNA reads TGTGCCAGTAGCTTCATCCTCGACAGACAAGAGACCCAGTACTTC.